This TCR beta chain was profiled in a study of OX40 agonist ivuxolimab in advanced cancers. Germline V CDR1 and CDR2: SQVTM, ANQGSEA. Trimming removed 3 bases at V and 10 bases at J, with 18 bases between. The CDR3 is 13 residues long. Sequencing used immunoSEQ multiplex PCR; TCRdb keeps in-frame clones, though not all of them. This sample has 55,000 to 75,000 clones, with 80% to 90% found just once. The source is an adult with an advanced solid tumor such as melanoma, head and neck, liver or kidney cancer. The sample here was CD4+ or CD8+ T cells sorted from blood, taken in a trial of the OX40 agonist ivuxolimab. The gene calls are TRBV29-1 and TRBJ1-1, with D perhaps matching TRBD1 (6 bases). The CDR3 coding sequence is TGCAGCGTTGAGCACGGGGGCGCACTCCGAGCTTTCTTT. It translates to CSVEHGGALRAFF.